This T cell receptor beta chain was recovered during a study of shared clonotypes between healthy human individuals. V was trimmed by 8 bases and J by 0 bases, leaving 13 bases between them. The length of the CDR3 is 14 residues. Germline CDR1 SGHNT, CDR2 YYREEE (reference sequence). In this sample, this clone turned up once. Using immunoSEQ multiplex PCR, the repertoire was profiled, and TCRdb retains in-frame clones only, with some absent. The data show about a million clones, with about 70% seen just once and 1.5% held by the top ten. Material: memory CD4+ T cells sorted from blood. The sample's subset: CD45RA-negative fraction. The TCR sequence derives from a man aged 18-30 years in good health. The chain couples TRBV5-4 to TRBJ2-3, with D perhaps matching TRBD1 (6 bases). Here the CDR3 reads CASSDRSSTDTQYF. CDR3 nucleotide sequence: TGTGCCAGTTCGGACAGATCTAGCACAGATACGCAGTATTTT.